What follows are 27 T cell receptor beta chains derived from one specimen sequenced in a study of shared clonotypes between healthy human individuals. Measured with immunoSEQ multiplex PCR; TCRdb has only the in-frame clones, and not every one. The table has about 2.3 million clones, approximately 95% seen once; the top ten hold 0.35% to 0.5%. What was sequenced was naive CD4+ T cells from PBMCs. Described subset: CD45RA+ positively selected. These receptors were collected from a man aged 18 to 29 in good health. Some clones in this sample may be carry-over from other donors' samples.

The gene calls are TRBV25-1 and TRBJ2-7; D unresolved. Trimming stripped 3 bases from V and 4 bases from J, with 16 bases between. Germline loops: CDR1 MGHDK, CDR2 SYGVNS. The CDR3 has 15 residues. This CDR3 reads CASSDLSVAGYEQYF. CDR3 nucleotide sequence: TGTGCCAGCAGTGATCTCTCGGTTGCTGGGTACGAGCAGTACTTC.

This sequence joins TRBV6-5 and TRBJ1-1, with D unclear. CDR3 length: 15 residues. The germline V and J ends were trimmed by 6 bases and 4 bases, with 18 bases remaining between them. Germline V lookup: CDR1 MNHEY, CDR2 SVGAGI. DNA of the CDR3: TGTGCCAGCAGCCCCACTGACGGGTTATTCACTGAAGCTTTCTTT. It is translated as CASSPTDGLFTEAFF.

The V gene is TRBV5-6, the J gene TRBJ2-1; no clear D. There are 18 residues in the CDR3. CDR1 and CDR2 (germline): SGHDT, YYEEEE. The V and J ends lost 2 bases and 2 bases respectively, with 20 bases between them. DNA for the CDR3: TGTGCCAGCAGCTTTACGTTTTCCGGCGGTCGTCCCTACAATGAGCAGTTCTTC. Its translation: CASSFTFSGGRPYNEQFF.

The chain combines TRBV9 with TRBJ2-7; the D call may be TRBD1 or TRBD2 (5 bases each). Looked up from germline, CDR1 is SGDLS and CDR2 is YYNGEE. Trimming pared 0 bases from V and 6 bases from J, leaving 16 bases between. The CDR3 consists of 15 residues. CDR3 nucleotide sequence: TGTGCCAGCAGCGTAGAAGGGACCCCGTCTGGCGAGCAGTACTTC. This translates into CASSVEGTPSGEQYF.

The chain carries TRBV6-5 and TRBJ1-3; no reliable D call. V was shortened by 2 bases and J by 1 base, with 12 bases between the two germline ends. This CDR3 is built from 16 residues. Germline assignment: CDR1 MNHEY and CDR2 SVGAGI. The CDR3 region is CASSYGRSFSGNTIYF. The CDR3 DNA follows: TGTGCCAGCAGTTACGGGCGGAGCTTTTCTGGAAACACCATATATTTT.

The chain uses TRBV6-5 and TRBJ1-5, with 9 bases fitting TRBD1. Per the germline V gene, CDR1 is MNHEY and CDR2 is SVGAGI. CDR3 length: 15 amino acids. J was trimmed by 5 bases and V by 5 bases; bases with no gene match: 7. This chain's CDR3 is CASSPGTGFHQPQHF. The CDR3 coding sequence is TGTGCCAGCAGTCCCGGGACAGGGTTCCATCAGCCCCAGCATTTT.

A note on this clone: Distinct nucleotide sequences in the sample also encode this CDR3. The CDR3 loop is CASSLEYEQYF. The DNA for the CDR3 is TGTGCCAGCAGCCTAGAGTACGAGCAGTACTTC. V usage is TRBV7-2 and J usage is TRBJ2-7; D call uncertain. Germline values: CDR1 SGHTA, CDR2 FQGNSA. V was trimmed by 5 bases and J by 4 bases, leaving 6 bases between them. This CDR3 contains 11 residues.

This sequence joins TRBV28 and TRBJ2-3, with 10 bases that match TRBD2. CDR3 length: 16 amino acids. Germline V gene sequence: CDR1 MDHEN, CDR2 SYDVKM. The trim removed 7 bases at V and 4 bases at J, leaving 11 bases unmatched. CDR3 DNA: TGTGCCAGCACCCCGGGCAGCGGGAGGGTCGCAGATACGCAGTATTTT. This gives the protein CASTPGSGRVADTQYF.

J is TRBJ1-5 and V is TRBV6-4; tentatively, D is TRBD1 (6 bases). Germline CDR1 reads MRHNA; CDR2 reads SNTAGT. Trimming stripped 8 bases from V and 6 bases from J, with 26 bases between. There are 17 residues in the CDR3. CDR3 protein: CASGIFLMGAGTQPQHF. For the CDR3, the DNA is TGTGCCAGCGGGATCTTCCTTATGGGGGCTGGGACTCAGCCCCAGCATTTT.

The chain has TRBV7-8 and TRBJ2-1; 9 bases line up with TRBD2. This CDR3 contains 16 residues. Trimming at V came to 6 bases and at J to 3 bases, leaving 9 bases not matched to a gene. Germline values: CDR1 SGHVS, CDR2 FQNEAQ. The CDR3 DNA reads TGTGCCAGCAGTTCCAAGCGGGAGGCGAGCTACAATGAGCAGTTCTTC. Its translation: CASSSKREASYNEQFF. Together with reference TRBV7-8 and TRBJ2-1, the CDR3 gives the full variable domain: GAGVSQSPRYKVAKRGQDVALRCDPISGHVSLFWYQQALGQGPEFLTYFQNEAQLDKSGLPSDRFFAERPEGSVSTLKIQRTQQEDSAVYLCASSSKREASYNEQFFGPGTRLTVL.

The V call is TRBV5-1, the J call TRBJ1-1; TRBD1 aligns across 7 bases. Germline CDR1 reads SGHRS; CDR2 reads YFSETQ. J gave up 4 bases and V 1 base, and 4 bases lay outside the gene matches. The CDR3 runs 14 residues. The CDR3 spells CASSLYAGGTEAFF. The CDR3, as DNA: TGCGCCAGCAGCTTGTACGCAGGGGGCACTGAAGCTTTCTTT.

This chain connects TRBV5-1 to TRBJ1-1, with D possibly TRBD1 on 6 matching bases. The CDR3 loop spans 15 amino acids. Germline V gene data show CDR1 as SGHRS and CDR2 as YFSETQ. Trimming cost V 0 bases and J 8 bases, with 17 bases left between them. CDR3: CASSLAGSPGEEAFF. The CDR3 nucleotides are TGCGCCAGCAGCTTGGCTGGCAGTCCAGGGGAGGAAGCTTTCTTT.

The chain carries TRBV10-1 and TRBJ2-2; no clear D gene. The CDR3 runs 13 residues. CDR1 is WNHNN and CDR2 is SYGVQD in the germline V gene (reference sequence). The V end was cut by 5 bases, the J end by 3 bases, with 7 bases between. DNA of the CDR3: TGCGCCAGCAGTTCAGATGACACCGGGGAGCTGTTTTTT. Protein sequence: CASSSDDTGELFF.

The V gene is TRBV14, the J gene TRBJ2-3, with D perhaps TRBD1 (6 bases). The CDR3 has 14 residues. Germline-derived CDR1 and CDR2 are SGHDN and FVKESK. Trimming shortened V by 3 bases and J by 3 bases, and 10 bases separated the two germline ends. In DNA form, the CDR3 reads TGTGCCAGCAGCCAGCGTCAGGGGACAGATACGCAGTATTTT. Translated, it gives CASSQRQGTDTQYF.

This sequence joins TRBV30 and TRBJ1-5; tentative D call: TRBD1 (6 bases). The length of the CDR3 is 15 residues. Germline CDR1 and CDR2: GTSNPN and SVGIG (reference sequence). Trimming left V 5 bases short and J 0 bases short, with 14 bases between. The CDR3 coding sequence is TGTGCCTGGGCCGGGGCAGGGGTTAGCAATCAGCCCCAGCATTTT. Translated, it gives CAWAGAGVSNQPQHF.

About this clone: The sample has other DNA sequences that encode this CDR3 too. This chain links TRBV5-1 with TRBJ2-7; weak D call: TRBD2 (5 bases). V lost 2 bases and J lost 1, with 10 bases in between. The CDR3 is 14 residues long. Germline-derived CDR1 and CDR2 are SGHRS and YFSETQ. DNA of the CDR3: TGCGCCAGCAGCTTACTAGGCAGGTCCTACGAGCAGTACTTC. It specifies CASSLLGRSYEQYF.

This clone was detected once. Other DNA sequences within the sample encode an identical CDR3. This rearrangement joins TRBV5-1 to TRBJ2-1; 7 nucleotides line up with TRBD1. Per germline, CDR1 SGHRS and CDR2 YFSETQ. The J segment lost 3 bases and the V segment lost 4 bases, leaving 1 base of the junction unmatched. The CDR3 spans 13 residues. The CDR3 here is CASSRDSYNEQFF. The CDR3 DNA sequence: TGCGCCAGCAGCCGGGACAGCTACAATGAGCAGTTCTTC.

The rearrangement links TRBV5-1 to TRBJ1-2, with D unclear. The germline gives CDR1 SGHRS, CDR2 YFSETQ. V dropped 4 bases and J dropped 4 bases, with 14 bases sitting between them. CDR3 length: 14 amino acids. CDR3 loop: CASSPMDRSYGYTF. The CDR3 DNA reads as TGCGCCAGCAGCCCGATGGACCGAAGCTATGGCTACACCTTC.

The J gene is TRBJ2-3, the V gene TRBV5-1; 10 bases line up with TRBD2. CDR1 is SGHRS and CDR2 is YFSETQ in the germline V gene. This CDR3 has 17 residues. V lost 4 bases and J lost 1; bases outside the gene matches: 9. The DNA of the CDR3 is TGCGCCAGCAGCGGACGACCCGGGACTAGCGGCACAGATACGCAGTATTTT. This sequence encodes CASSGRPGTSGTDTQYF.

V and J are TRBV6-6 and TRBJ2-7; D perhaps matches TRBD1 (5 bases). Per the germline V gene, CDR1 is MNHNY and CDR2 is SVGAGI (reference sequence). This CDR3 spans 14 amino acids. The V gene lost 6 bases and the J gene lost 1 base, with 13 bases spanning the gap. Here the CDR3 DNA reads TGTGCCAGCAGCGACACGACAGAATCCTACGAGCAGTACTTC. Its translation is CASSDTTESYEQYF.

The chain is built from TRBV28 and TRBJ1-5, with D unresolved. Trimming pared 2 bases from V and 6 bases from J, leaving 23 bases between. Germline V gives CDR1 MDHEN, CDR2 SYDVKM. This CDR3 region has 18 residues. Here the CDR3 reads CASSLEYARAGPFQPQHF. CDR3 nucleotide sequence: TGTGCCAGCAGTTTAGAGTATGCCCGGGCTGGGCCTTTTCAGCCCCAGCATTTT.

This chain links TRBV6-5 with TRBJ2-7; tentatively, D is TRBD1 or TRBD2 (6 bases each). V shed 6 bases and J shed 4 bases, with 10 bases lying between them. CDR1 is MNHEY, CDR2 SVGAGI, per germline. CDR3 length equals 12 residues. The chain's CDR3 is CASSIGGYEQYF. In DNA, the CDR3 is TGTGCCAGCAGCATAGGGGGGTACGAGCAGTACTTC.

V is TRBV9 and J is TRBJ2-7; 14 nucleotides line up with TRBD2. The trim removed 4 bases at V and 5 bases at J, leaving 8 bases unmatched. CDR1 is SGDLS and CDR2 is YYNGEE in the germline V gene. The CDR3 is 16 residues long. The CDR3 region is CASSRGLAGERNEQYF. CDR3 nucleotides: TGTGCCAGCAGCCGGGGACTAGCGGGGGAGAGGAACGAGCAGTACTTC.

This chain joins TRBV11-2 and TRBJ2-1; no clear D gene. Germline-derived CDR1 and CDR2 are SGHAT and FQNNGV. Trimming shortened V by 1 base and J by 4 bases, and 8 bases separated the two germline ends. This CDR3 contains 14 residues. The CDR3 nucleotides are TGTGCCAGCAGCTTAGTTCCGGGTTACAATGAGCAGTTCTTC. Amino acids: CASSLVPGYNEQFF.

V and J are TRBV6-6 and TRBJ1-1; perhaps TRBD1 as D (5 bases). CDR3 length equals 13 residues. The germline gives CDR1 MNHNY, CDR2 SVGAGI (reference sequence). The V end lost 6 bases, the J end lost 0 bases, and 8 bases lay between the germline ends. CDR3 nucleotides: TGTGCCAGCAGCGCACAGGTGAACACTGAAGCTTTCTTT. Translation: CASSAQVNTEAFF.

This sequence joins TRBV28 and TRBJ2-3, with 8 positions matching TRBD1. The V segment lost 5 bases and the J segment 1 base; nucleotides outside the gene matches: 8. The CDR3 sequence is 16 residues long. Germline assignment: CDR1 MDHEN and CDR2 SYDVKM. The CDR3 DNA follows: TGTGCCAGCAGTCACCAGGGGGCGAGGGGCACAGATACGCAGTATTTT. Its protein product is CASSHQGARGTDTQYF.

V usage is TRBV6-1 and J usage is TRBJ1-1; D is ambiguous. Germline CDR1 reads MNHNS; CDR2 reads SASEGT. V lost 7 bases and J lost 0, with 15 bases in between. The CDR3 loop spans 15 amino acids. Here the CDR3 DNA reads TGTGCCAGCAATCGGCAGGAAACGCTGAACACTGAAGCTTTCTTT. Its translation: CASNRQETLNTEAFF.